The source of this TCR beta chain is a study of shared clonotypes between healthy human individuals. General observations from the study: Inspection by rarefaction showed sorted-subset sequencing to be incomplete despite large depth. When naive CD4 clonotypes were compared across four donors, 5% to 5.5% were shared.

Germline V gene lookup returns CDR1 MNHEY and CDR2 SMNVEV (reference sequence). CDR3 size: 13 residues. V was pared by 3 bases and J by 4 bases, with 10 bases between. Authors' data handling: ImmunoSEQ junction-only sequences lacked quality scores, so their filtering differed. Using immunoSEQ multiplex PCR, the repertoire was profiled, and TCRdb retains in-frame clones only, with some absent. That table is the source of V, J and clone size, and D and trimming were worked out from the DNA. Here the sample spans about a million clones, 77% being singletons. In regard to this clone: What it binds is unknown.

Material for sequencing was memory CD4+ T cells from PBMCs. The subset: CD45RA-negative fraction. The V call is TRBV27, the J call TRBJ2-7; D is undetermined. The receptor was derived from a man between 18 and 35 years old in good health. Some clones in this sample may be carry-over from other donors' samples. In DNA, the CDR3 is TGTGCCAGCAGTTTCACAATATCATACGAGCAGTACTTC. It translates to CASSFTISYEQYF.